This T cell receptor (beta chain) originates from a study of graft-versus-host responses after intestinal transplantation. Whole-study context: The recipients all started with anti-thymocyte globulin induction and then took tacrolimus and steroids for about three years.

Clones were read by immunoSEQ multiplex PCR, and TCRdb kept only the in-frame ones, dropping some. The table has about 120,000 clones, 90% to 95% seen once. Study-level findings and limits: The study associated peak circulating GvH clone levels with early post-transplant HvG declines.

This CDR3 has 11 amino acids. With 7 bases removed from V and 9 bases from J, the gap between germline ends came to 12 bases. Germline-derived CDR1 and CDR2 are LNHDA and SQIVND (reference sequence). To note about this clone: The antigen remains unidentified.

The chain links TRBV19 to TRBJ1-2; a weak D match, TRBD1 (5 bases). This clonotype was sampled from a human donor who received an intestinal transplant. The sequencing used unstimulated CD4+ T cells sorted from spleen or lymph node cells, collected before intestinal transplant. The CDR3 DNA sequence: TGTGCCAGTAACGAAAAGGGGAGCTACACCTTC. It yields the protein CASNEKGSYTF.